Below, one T cell receptor beta chain is given with its context. No antigen is known for it. V lost 2 bases to trimming and J lost 0 bases, with 8 bases between them. Per the germline V gene, CDR1 is LNHDA and CDR2 is SQIVND (reference sequence). This CDR3 contains 16 residues. This entry belongs to a study of metastatic and nonmetastatic thyroid tumors. Study at large: A comparison of repertoires was made across blood and tumor or nodule tissue from malignant and benign thyroid patients.

Thyroid surgery was preceded by no treatment in any patient. MiXCR was used by TCRdb to re-call the PCR reads. The table lists around 30,000 clones, under 4.5% of them singletons. Study-level results: Patients with malignant thyroid tumors reportedly had significantly higher TCR beta diversity than those with benign nodules, in blood and tumor.

The origin of this receptor is a female donor with papillary thyroid cancer or a benign thyroid nodule (not recorded which). Some clones in this sample may be carry-over from other donors' samples. The sequencing input was blood. The chain joins TRBV19 to TRBJ1-6; D is uncertain. For the CDR3, the DNA is TGTGCCAGTAGTATACAGATCAGCTCCTATAATTCACCCCTCCACTTT. It yields the protein CASSIQISSYNSPLHF.